A selection of T cell receptor beta chains follows, all from one sample in a study of radiation and T cells in renal cell carcinoma. TCRdb's table, derived via immunoSEQ multiplex PCR, lists solely in-frame clones and lacks some. The sample consists of fewer than 200,000 clones, 88% of them appearing once. Sequencing was performed on blood, taken from a patient whose treatment included radiotherapy and nephrectomy. These receptors were obtained from a woman between 45 and 60 years old with renal cell carcinoma. The CDR3 runs from the conserved cysteine through the conserved F or W. The D gene is left open where the match is weak. Clone size, where shown, is once, few, many, or a class for clones that have expanded.

clone_size: .
d_call: .
cdr3_length: 15
v_call: TRBV5-1
j_call: TRBJ2-5
cdr3_nt: TGCGCCAGCAGCTTAAGCCTAGCGAGACAAGAGACCCAGTACTTC
cdr3_aa: CASSLSLARQETQYF

clone_size: .
d_call: .
cdr3_length: 15
v_call: TRBV7-8
j_call: TRBJ2-7
cdr3_nt: TGTGCCAGCAGCTTAGTGGAGGCTGCCTACTACGAGCAGTACTTC
cdr3_aa: CASSLVEAAYYEQYF

clone_size: .
d_call: .
cdr3_length: 16
v_call: TRBV7-8
j_call: TRBJ2-3
cdr3_nt: TGTGCCAGCAGCTTATTGGGTAGGGTGAGCACAGATACGCAGTATTTT
cdr3_aa: CASSLLGRVSTDTQYF

clone_size: .
d_call: TRBD1
cdr3_length: 13
v_call: TRBV30
j_call: TRBJ1-1
cdr3_nt: TGTGCCTGGGGACAGGGGGCGAGGACTGAAGCTTTCTTT
cdr3_aa: CAWGQGARTEAFF

clone_size: .
d_call: .
cdr3_length: 14
v_call: TRBV2
j_call: TRBJ2-3
cdr3_nt: TGTGCCAGCAGTGAAGGCAGGGGTACAGATACGCAGTATTTT
cdr3_aa: CASSEGRGTDTQYF

clone_size: few
d_call: .
cdr3_length: 13
v_call: TRBV5-1
j_call: TRBJ1-5
cdr3_nt: TGCGCCAGCAGCCCAGATAGCAATCAGCCCCAGCATTTT
cdr3_aa: CASSPDSNQPQHF

clone_size: .
d_call: .
cdr3_length: 14
v_call: TRBV29-1
j_call: TRBJ2-7
cdr3_nt: TGCAGCGTTTCAGGGGGGGCGGCTTTTGGCGAGCAGTACTTC
cdr3_aa: CSVSGGAAFGEQYF

clone_size: once
d_call: TRBD1
cdr3_length: 13
v_call: TRBV30
j_call: TRBJ1-5
cdr3_nt: TGTGCCTGGAGACACAGGGGCCGAGAGGCCCAGCATTTT
cdr3_aa: CAWRHRGREAQHF

clone_size: .
d_call: .
cdr3_length: 13
v_call: TRBV18
j_call: TRBJ1-1
cdr3_nt: TGTGCCAGCTCACCGTTGGAGGGCACTGAAGCTTTCTTT
cdr3_aa: CASSPLEGTEAFF

clone_size: .
d_call: .
cdr3_length: 15
v_call: TRBV11-2
j_call: TRBJ2-2
cdr3_nt: TGTGCCAGCAGCTTAGCGGGGACCTCCTCCGGGGAGCTGTTTTTT
cdr3_aa: CASSLAGTSSGELFF

clone_size: .
d_call: .
cdr3_length: 13
v_call: TRBV13
j_call: TRBJ2-7
cdr3_nt: TGTGCCAGCAGCCCCCCTACAGGCTACGAGCAGTACTTC
cdr3_aa: CASSPPTGYEQYF

clone_size: few
d_call: .
cdr3_length: 13
v_call: TRBV5-1
j_call: TRBJ1-6
cdr3_nt: TGCGCCAGCAGCCGGGCAGGGAATTCACCCCTCCACTTT
cdr3_aa: CASSRAGNSPLHF

clone_size: .
d_call: TRBD2
cdr3_length: 19
v_call: TRBV4-1
j_call: TRBJ2-1
cdr3_nt: TGCGCCAGCAGCCAAGACTGGGCTAGCGGGGAATTTTCCTACAATGAGCAGTTCTTC
cdr3_aa: CASSQDWASGEFSYNEQFF

clone_size: once
d_call: TRBD2
cdr3_length: 14
v_call: TRBV7-6
j_call: TRBJ2-7
cdr3_nt: TGTGCCAGCAGCCCCGGACTAGCGGGATACGAGCAGTACTTC
cdr3_aa: CASSPGLAGYEQYF

clone_size: .
d_call: .
cdr3_length: 13
v_call: TRBV6-5
j_call: TRBJ1-5
cdr3_nt: TGTGCCAGCAGTTTGCAGTCTAATCAGCCCCAGCATTTT
cdr3_aa: CASSLQSNQPQHF

clone_size: .
d_call: .
cdr3_length: 16
v_call: TRBV5-1
j_call: TRBJ2-3
cdr3_nt: TGCGCCAGCAGAAGACAGGCTAACGGACTGGCAGATACGCAGTATTTT
cdr3_aa: CASRRQANGLADTQYF

clone_size: .
d_call: .
cdr3_length: 13
v_call: TRBV30
j_call: TRBJ2-7
cdr3_nt: TGTGCCTGGGATCTCGGGGGCTCCTACGAGCAGTACTTC
cdr3_aa: CAWDLGGSYEQYF

clone_size: few
d_call: .
cdr3_length: 14
v_call: TRBV9
j_call: TRBJ1-1
cdr3_nt: TGTGCCAGCAGCGGGACCGGGTTGAACACTGAAGCTTTCTTT
cdr3_aa: CASSGTGLNTEAFF

clone_size: .
d_call: .
cdr3_length: 13
v_call: TRBV25-1
j_call: TRBJ1-6
cdr3_nt: TGTGCCAGCAGCCCGGACAGTCCTTCACCCCTCCACTTT
cdr3_aa: CASSPDSPSPLHF

clone_size: .
d_call: .
cdr3_length: 17
v_call: TRBV5-6
j_call: TRBJ1-2
cdr3_nt: TGTGCCAGCAGCTTGGCCACGGGTGGGATTGTTAACTATGGCTACACCTTC
cdr3_aa: CASSLATGGIVNYGYTF

clone_size: few
d_call: .
cdr3_length: 14
v_call: TRBV11-2
j_call: TRBJ2-7
cdr3_nt: TGTGCCAGCAGCAGAGCCGGGACTTCCTCCGAGCAGTACTTC
cdr3_aa: CASSRAGTSSEQYF

clone_size: few
d_call: .
cdr3_length: 13
v_call: TRBV19
j_call: TRBJ1-6
cdr3_nt: TGTGCCAGTAGTATCGGGGTTACTTCACCCCTCCACTTT
cdr3_aa: CASSIGVTSPLHF

clone_size: many
d_call: .
cdr3_length: 13
v_call: TRBV7-9
j_call: TRBJ2-1
cdr3_nt: TGTGCCAGCAGCTTATACCAGAGCAATGAGCAGTTCTTC
cdr3_aa: CASSLYQSNEQFF

clone_size: .
d_call: .
cdr3_length: 14
v_call: TRBV19
j_call: TRBJ1-1
cdr3_nt: TGTGCCAGTATTACCGCGCAGGGTGGCACTGAAGCTTTCTTT
cdr3_aa: CASITAQGGTEAFF

clone_size: .
d_call: TRBD1
cdr3_length: 12
v_call: TRBV5-4
j_call: TRBJ2-7
cdr3_nt: TGTGCCAGCAGCTGGACAGGGGACGAGCAGTACTTC
cdr3_aa: CASSWTGDEQYF

clone_size: .
d_call: .
cdr3_length: 16
v_call: TRBV5-4
j_call: TRBJ2-1
cdr3_nt: TGTGCCAGCAGCTTTCATCTAAGTCGGGGTCCAAATGAGCAGTTCTTC
cdr3_aa: CASSFHLSRGPNEQFF

clone_size: .
d_call: .
cdr3_length: 12
v_call: TRBV6-5
j_call: TRBJ2-6
cdr3_nt: TGTGCCAGCAGTGACCGGACGAACGTCCTGACTTTC
cdr3_aa: CASSDRTNVLTF

clone_size: once
d_call: .
cdr3_length: 15
v_call: TRBV18
j_call: TRBJ2-2
cdr3_nt: TGTGCCAGCTCACCAGGGGTGAGGAACACCGGGGAGCTGTTTTTT
cdr3_aa: CASSPGVRNTGELFF

clone_size: .
d_call: TRBD2
cdr3_length: 15
v_call: TRBV6-5
j_call: TRBJ2-5
cdr3_nt: TGTGCCAGCAGTTACTGGCGGGGGGCAGGAGAGACCCAGTACTTC
cdr3_aa: CASSYWRGAGETQYF

clone_size: .
d_call: .
cdr3_length: 14
v_call: TRBV9
j_call: TRBJ1-4
cdr3_nt: TGTGCCAGCAGCGTAGACGCAACTAATGAAAAACTGTTTTTT
cdr3_aa: CASSVDATNEKLFF

clone_size: few
d_call: .
cdr3_length: 12
v_call: TRBV4-1
j_call: TRBJ2-7
cdr3_nt: TGCGCCAGCAGCCAAGATTGGGGGGAGCAGTACTTC
cdr3_aa: CASSQDWGEQYF

clone_size: .
d_call: TRBD1
cdr3_length: 14
v_call: TRBV5-4
j_call: TRBJ2-3
cdr3_nt: TGTGCCAGCAGCCGGGGACAGACCACAGATACGCAGTATTTT
cdr3_aa: CASSRGQTTDTQYF

clone_size: .
d_call: .
cdr3_length: 15
v_call: TRBV5-1
j_call: TRBJ2-3
cdr3_nt: TGCGCCAGCAGCCCCCTAGGGCATAGCACAGATACGCAGTATTTT
cdr3_aa: CASSPLGHSTDTQYF

clone_size: .
d_call: TRBD1
cdr3_length: 13
v_call: TRBV19
j_call: TRBJ2-7
cdr3_nt: TGTGCCAGTAGTATGGACAGGGACTACGAGCAGTACTTC
cdr3_aa: CASSMDRDYEQYF

clone_size: .
d_call: TRBD2
cdr3_length: 15
v_call: TRBV7-6
j_call: TRBJ2-1
cdr3_nt: TGTGCCAGCATGGCGGGGATAGCGGGGGAGCGGGAGCAGTTCTTC
cdr3_aa: CASMAGIAGEREQFF

clone_size: .
d_call: .
cdr3_length: 15
v_call: TRBV5-1
j_call: TRBJ1-1
cdr3_nt: TGCGCCAGCAGCTCCACACGGACAGCCAACACTGAAGCTTTCTTT
cdr3_aa: CASSSTRTANTEAFF

clone_size: .
d_call: .
cdr3_length: 15
v_call: TRBV19
j_call: TRBJ2-1
cdr3_nt: TGTGCCAGTAGGAGGGACGGGAGCTCCTACAATGAGCAGTTCTTC
cdr3_aa: CASRRDGSSYNEQFF

clone_size: .
d_call: .
cdr3_length: 16
v_call: TRBV15
j_call: TRBJ2-2
cdr3_nt: TGTGCCACCAGCAGAGATAGAGGGACCTTTACCGGGGAGCTGTTTTTT
cdr3_aa: CATSRDRGTFTGELFF

clone_size: .
d_call: TRBD2
cdr3_length: 15
v_call: TRBV6-5
j_call: TRBJ2-5
cdr3_nt: TGTGCCAGCAGCGACTTGGGACTAGGGGGGGAGACCCAGTACTTC
cdr3_aa: CASSDLGLGGETQYF

clone_size: .
d_call: .
cdr3_length: 15
v_call: TRBV19
j_call: TRBJ1-5
cdr3_nt: TGTGCCAGTATGACGACGGGGAATAGCAATCAGCCCCAGCATTTT
cdr3_aa: CASMTTGNSNQPQHF

clone_size: once
d_call: .
cdr3_length: 14
v_call: TRBV6-6
j_call: TRBJ2-7
cdr3_nt: TGTGCCAGCAGTGCCGGGACTGACTCCTACGAGCAGTACTTC
cdr3_aa: CASSAGTDSYEQYF

clone_size: .
d_call: .
cdr3_length: 13
v_call: TRBV9
j_call: TRBJ1-1
cdr3_nt: TGTGCCAGCAGCTCCAACATCGGGAATGAAGCTTTCTTT
cdr3_aa: CASSSNIGNEAFF

clone_size: few
d_call: TRBD1
cdr3_length: 16
v_call: TRBV6-5
j_call: TRBJ1-6
cdr3_nt: TGTGCCAGCAGTTACTCGAGAGACAGGGGTAATTCACCCCTCCACTTT
cdr3_aa: CASSYSRDRGNSPLHF

clone_size: .
d_call: TRBD2
cdr3_length: 14
v_call: TRBV7-9
j_call: TRBJ2-7
cdr3_nt: TGTGCCAGCAGCAATAGCGGGGGGGCCTACGAGCAGTACTTC
cdr3_aa: CASSNSGGAYEQYF

clone_size: .
d_call: .
cdr3_length: 12
v_call: TRBV2
j_call: TRBJ1-3
cdr3_nt: TGTGCCAGCAGTGTCGGTGGAAACACCATATATTTT
cdr3_aa: CASSVGGNTIYF

clone_size: .
d_call: TRBD2
cdr3_length: 15
v_call: TRBV5-1
j_call: TRBJ2-1
cdr3_nt: TGCGCCAGCAGTACCGGGACTAGTTCCTACAATGAGCAGTTCTTC
cdr3_aa: CASSTGTSSYNEQFF

clone_size: .
d_call: TRBD1
cdr3_length: 17
v_call: TRBV19
j_call: TRBJ2-2
cdr3_nt: TGTGCCAGTAGTATAGGGGGACAGGGGGCGAACACCGGGGAGCTGTTTTTT
cdr3_aa: CASSIGGQGANTGELFF

clone_size: .
d_call: TRBD2
cdr3_length: 16
v_call: TRBV13
j_call: TRBJ2-7
cdr3_nt: TGTGCCAGCAGCTTCGTAATAGCGGGGGGGCCAGGGGAGCAGTACTTC
cdr3_aa: CASSFVIAGGPGEQYF

clone_size: few
d_call: .
cdr3_length: 13
v_call: TRBV2
j_call: TRBJ1-2
cdr3_nt: TGTGCCAGCAGTGAGGGGGCAGGCTATGGCTACACCTTC
cdr3_aa: CASSEGAGYGYTF

clone_size: .
d_call: .
cdr3_length: 13
v_call: TRBV29-1
j_call: TRBJ2-3
cdr3_nt: TGCAGCGTTTCGGAGATTAGCACAGATACGCAGTATTTT
cdr3_aa: CSVSEISTDTQYF

clone_size: .
d_call: .
cdr3_length: 16
v_call: TRBV18
j_call: TRBJ1-5
cdr3_nt: TGTGCCAGCTCACCAGGAGGCAGGGAAGGTGGAAAGCCCCAGCATTTT
cdr3_aa: CASSPGGREGGKPQHF

clone_size: .
d_call: .
cdr3_length: 15
v_call: TRBV7-9
j_call: TRBJ2-5
cdr3_nt: TGTGCCAGCAGCTTTGACCTAGGGGTCCAAGAGACCCAGTACTTC
cdr3_aa: CASSFDLGVQETQYF

clone_size: .
d_call: .
cdr3_length: 13
v_call: TRBV25-1
j_call: TRBJ2-7
cdr3_nt: TGTGCCAGCAGTGCCGGGACTCCCATCGAGCAGTACTTC
cdr3_aa: CASSAGTPIEQYF

clone_size: .
d_call: TRBD2
cdr3_length: 13
v_call: TRBV6-5
j_call: TRBJ2-7
cdr3_nt: TGTGCCAGCAGTGACGGGACTACCTACGAGCAGTACTTC
cdr3_aa: CASSDGTTYEQYF

clone_size: .
d_call: TRBD1
cdr3_length: 14
v_call: TRBV6-1
j_call: TRBJ1-5
cdr3_nt: TGTGCCAGCAGTGAGGGACAGATGAATCAGCCCCAGCATTTT
cdr3_aa: CASSEGQMNQPQHF

clone_size: .
d_call: TRBD2
cdr3_length: 16
v_call: TRBV13
j_call: TRBJ2-2
cdr3_nt: TGTGCCAGCAGCTTAGTTAGCGGGGGTGACACCGGGGAGCTGTTTTTT
cdr3_aa: CASSLVSGGDTGELFF

clone_size: .
d_call: TRBD1
cdr3_length: 13
v_call: TRBV5-6
j_call: TRBJ2-3
cdr3_nt: TGTGCCAGCACCCAGACAGGGTTAGATACGCAGTATTTT
cdr3_aa: CASTQTGLDTQYF